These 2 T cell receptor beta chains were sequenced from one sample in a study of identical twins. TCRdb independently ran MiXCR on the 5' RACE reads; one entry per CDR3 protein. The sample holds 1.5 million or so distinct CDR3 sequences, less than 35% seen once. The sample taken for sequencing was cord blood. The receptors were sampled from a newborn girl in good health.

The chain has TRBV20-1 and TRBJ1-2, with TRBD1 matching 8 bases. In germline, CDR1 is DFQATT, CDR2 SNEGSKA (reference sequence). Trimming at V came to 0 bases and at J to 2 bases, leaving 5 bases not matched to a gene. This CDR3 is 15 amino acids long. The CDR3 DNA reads TGCAGTGCTAGAGATCGGACAGGGATCAACTATGGCTACACCTTC. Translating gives CSARDRTGINYGYTF.

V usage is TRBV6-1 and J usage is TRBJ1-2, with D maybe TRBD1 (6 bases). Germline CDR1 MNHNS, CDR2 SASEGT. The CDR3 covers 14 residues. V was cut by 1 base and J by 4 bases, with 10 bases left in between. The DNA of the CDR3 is TGTGCCAGCAGTGAAGAGCGGGGGCTCTATGGCTACACCTTC. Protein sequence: CASSEERGLYGYTF.